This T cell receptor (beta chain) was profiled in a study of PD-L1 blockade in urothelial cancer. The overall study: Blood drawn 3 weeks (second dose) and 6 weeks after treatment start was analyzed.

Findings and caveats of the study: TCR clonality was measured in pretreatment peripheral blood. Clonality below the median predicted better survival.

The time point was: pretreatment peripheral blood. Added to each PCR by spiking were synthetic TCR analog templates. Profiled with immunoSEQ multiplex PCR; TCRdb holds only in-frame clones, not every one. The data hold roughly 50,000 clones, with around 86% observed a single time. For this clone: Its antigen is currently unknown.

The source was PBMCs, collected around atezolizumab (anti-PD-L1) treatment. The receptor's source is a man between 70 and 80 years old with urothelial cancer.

The CDR3 region is CASSGRGPDTEAFF. CDR3 nucleotides: TGCGCCAGCAGCGGAAGGGGGCCGGACACTGAAGCTTTCTTT. This chain uses TRBV4-1 with TRBJ1-1, with 7 bases identical to TRBD1. Looked up from germline, CDR1 is MGHRA and CDR2 is YSYEKL. V dropped 5 bases and J dropped 3; count of bases not matched to a gene: 6. CDR3 length: 14 amino acids.